Only a few counts were recorded for the clone carrying this TCR beta chain. Its antigen is unknown. This clone may be a read error of a much larger clone one base away. The data derive from a study of blood T cells in healthy people across ages. PCR was performed a second time for about 7 to 11 cycles using a sample-barcoded 5' primer and a J-beta primer mix. TCRdb used MiXCR to reprocess the 5' RACE reads, holding one entry per CDR3 protein. The sample holds 1.4 million or so distinct CDR3 sequences, around 40% seen once. Germline CDR1 MNHNS, CDR2 SASEGT. There are 13 residues in the CDR3. Those donating, healthy Caucasian individuals from Russia, were aged roughly 6 to 95. Study conclusions and caveats: What prevented conclusive comparison of naive and antigen-experienced cells was that PBMCs were unsorted. The long-lived group displayed more naive CD4+ cells, plus higher diversity, than the aged donors did.

What was sequenced was blood. The clonotype comes from a woman aged 18-29 years in good health. V gene TRBV6-1 combines with J gene TRBJ2-1; D may be TRBD1 (5 bases). The last part of the DNA fits TRBJ2-7 better; the J call may be wrong. CDR3 in DNA: TGTGCCAGCAAAGGGGCGAACTACAATGAGCAGTACTTC. It is translated as CASKGANYNEQYF.